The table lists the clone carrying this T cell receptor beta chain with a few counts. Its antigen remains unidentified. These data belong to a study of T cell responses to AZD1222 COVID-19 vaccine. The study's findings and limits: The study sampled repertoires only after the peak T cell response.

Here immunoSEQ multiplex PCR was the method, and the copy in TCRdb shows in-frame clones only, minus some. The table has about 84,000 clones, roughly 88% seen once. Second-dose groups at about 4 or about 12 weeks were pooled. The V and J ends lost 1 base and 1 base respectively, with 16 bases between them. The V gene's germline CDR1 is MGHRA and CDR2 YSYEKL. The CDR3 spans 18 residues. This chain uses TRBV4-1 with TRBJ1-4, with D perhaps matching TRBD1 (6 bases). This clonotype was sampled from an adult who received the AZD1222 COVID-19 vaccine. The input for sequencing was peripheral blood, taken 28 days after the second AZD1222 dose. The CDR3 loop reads CASSQVGTQRQTNEKLFF. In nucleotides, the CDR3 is TGCGCCAGCAGCCAAGTAGGGACACAGCGGCAAACTAATGAAAAACTGTTTTTT.